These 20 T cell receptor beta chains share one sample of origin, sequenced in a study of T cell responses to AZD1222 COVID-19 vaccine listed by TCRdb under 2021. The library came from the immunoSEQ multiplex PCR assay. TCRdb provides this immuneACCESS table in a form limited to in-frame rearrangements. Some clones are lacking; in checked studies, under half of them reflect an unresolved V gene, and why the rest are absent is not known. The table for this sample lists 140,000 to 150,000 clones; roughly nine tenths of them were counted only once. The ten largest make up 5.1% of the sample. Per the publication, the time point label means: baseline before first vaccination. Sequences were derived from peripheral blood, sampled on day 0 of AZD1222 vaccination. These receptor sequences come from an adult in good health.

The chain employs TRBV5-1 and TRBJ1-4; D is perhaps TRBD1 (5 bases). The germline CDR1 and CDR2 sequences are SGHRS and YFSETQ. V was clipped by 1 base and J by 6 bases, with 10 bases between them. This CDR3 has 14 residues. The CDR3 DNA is TGCGCCAGCAGCTTGATTGGGGGTGATGAAAAACTGTTTTTT. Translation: CASSLIGGDEKLFF.

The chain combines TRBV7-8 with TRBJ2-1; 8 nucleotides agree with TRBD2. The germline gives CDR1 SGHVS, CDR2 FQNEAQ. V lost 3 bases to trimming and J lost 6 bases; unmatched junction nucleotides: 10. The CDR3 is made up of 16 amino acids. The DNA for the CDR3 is TGTGCCAGCAGCTTCGGGACTAGTCTCTGGCCCAATGAGCAGTTCTTC. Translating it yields CASSFGTSLWPNEQFF.

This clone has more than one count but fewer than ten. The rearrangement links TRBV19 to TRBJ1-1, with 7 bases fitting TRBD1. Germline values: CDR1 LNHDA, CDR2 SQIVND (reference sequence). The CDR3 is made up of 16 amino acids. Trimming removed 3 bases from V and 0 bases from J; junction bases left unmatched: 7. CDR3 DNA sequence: TGTGCCAGTAGTATCGCTGCAGGGGGAGTGAACACTGAAGCTTTCTTT. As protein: CASSIAAGGVNTEAFF.

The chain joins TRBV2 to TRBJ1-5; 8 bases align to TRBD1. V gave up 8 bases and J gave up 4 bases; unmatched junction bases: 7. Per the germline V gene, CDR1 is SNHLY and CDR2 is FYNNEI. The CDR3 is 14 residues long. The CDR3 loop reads CASLRDRNNQPQHF. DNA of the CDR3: TGTGCCAGCCTCCGGGACAGGAATAATCAGCCCCAGCATTTT.

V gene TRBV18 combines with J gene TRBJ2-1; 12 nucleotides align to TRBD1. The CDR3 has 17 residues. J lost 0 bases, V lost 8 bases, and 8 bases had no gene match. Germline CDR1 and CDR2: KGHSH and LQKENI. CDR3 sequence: CASRGQGAKSSYNEQFF. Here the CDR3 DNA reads TGTGCCAGCAGGGGACAGGGGGCTAAAAGCTCCTACAATGAGCAGTTCTTC.

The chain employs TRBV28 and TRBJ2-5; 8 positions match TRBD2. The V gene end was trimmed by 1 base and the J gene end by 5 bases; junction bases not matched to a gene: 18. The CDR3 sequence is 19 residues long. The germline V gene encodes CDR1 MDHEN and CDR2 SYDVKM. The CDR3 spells CASSLSPQGSGKTWETQYF. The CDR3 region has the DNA TGTGCCAGCAGTTTATCGCCCCAGGGTAGCGGGAAGACGTGGGAGACCCAGTACTTC.

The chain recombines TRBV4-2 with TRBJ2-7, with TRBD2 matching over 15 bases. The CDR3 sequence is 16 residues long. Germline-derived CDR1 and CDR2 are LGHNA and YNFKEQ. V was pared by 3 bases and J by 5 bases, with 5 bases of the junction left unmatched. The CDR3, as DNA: TGTGCCAGCAGCCAGCTCGGACTAGCGGGAGGGGACGAGCAGTACTTC. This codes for CASSQLGLAGGDEQYF.

This CDR3 is CASSPRTLVTYEQYF. CDR3 DNA: TGTGCCAGCTCACCCCGGACTCTCGTAACCTACGAGCAGTACTTC. V is TRBV18 and J is TRBJ2-7; D perhaps matches TRBD2 (5 bases). Germline CDR1 reads KGHSH; CDR2 reads LQKENI. This CDR3 has 15 residues. Trimming left V 3 bases short and J 2 bases short, with 14 bases between.

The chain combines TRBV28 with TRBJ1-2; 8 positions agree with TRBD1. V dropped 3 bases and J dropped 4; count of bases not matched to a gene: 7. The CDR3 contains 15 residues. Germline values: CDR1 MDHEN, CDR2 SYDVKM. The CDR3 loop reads CASSFVTGAIYGYTF. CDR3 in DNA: TGTGCCAGCAGTTTTGTGACAGGGGCCATCTATGGCTACACCTTC.

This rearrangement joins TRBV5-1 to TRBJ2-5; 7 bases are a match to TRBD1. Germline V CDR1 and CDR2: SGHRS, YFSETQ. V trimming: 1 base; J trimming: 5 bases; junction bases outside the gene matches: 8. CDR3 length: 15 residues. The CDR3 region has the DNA TGCGCCAGCAGCTTGTTGACAGGGAGAGGGGAGACCCAGTACTTC. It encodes CASSLLTGRGETQYF. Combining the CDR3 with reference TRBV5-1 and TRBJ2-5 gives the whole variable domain KAGVTQTPRYLIKTRGQQVTLSCSPISGHRSVSWYQQTPGQGLQFLFEYFSETQRNKGNFPGRFSGRQFSNSRSEMNVSTLELGDSALYLCASSLLTGRGETQYFGPGTRLLVL.

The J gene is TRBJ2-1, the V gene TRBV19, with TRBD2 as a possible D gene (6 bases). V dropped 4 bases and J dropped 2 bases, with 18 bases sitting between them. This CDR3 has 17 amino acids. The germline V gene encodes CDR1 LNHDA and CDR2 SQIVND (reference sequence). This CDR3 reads CASSNNLGGITYNEQFF. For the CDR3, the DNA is TGTGCCAGTAGTAACAACCTTGGAGGGATAACCTACAATGAGCAGTTCTTC.

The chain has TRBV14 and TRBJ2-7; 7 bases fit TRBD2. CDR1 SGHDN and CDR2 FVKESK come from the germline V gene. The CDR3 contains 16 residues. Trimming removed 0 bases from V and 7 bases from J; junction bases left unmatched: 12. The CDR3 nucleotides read TGTGCCAGCAGCCAAGATACACTAGCGCCACCCAAGGAGCAGTACTTC. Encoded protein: CASSQDTLAPPKEQYF.

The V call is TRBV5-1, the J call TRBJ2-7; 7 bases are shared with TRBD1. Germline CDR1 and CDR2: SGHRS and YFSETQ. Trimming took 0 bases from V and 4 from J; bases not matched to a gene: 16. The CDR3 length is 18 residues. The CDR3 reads CASSLEGIRQGAYYEQYF. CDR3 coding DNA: TGCGCCAGCAGCTTGGAGGGAATAAGACAGGGAGCTTATTACGAGCAGTACTTC.

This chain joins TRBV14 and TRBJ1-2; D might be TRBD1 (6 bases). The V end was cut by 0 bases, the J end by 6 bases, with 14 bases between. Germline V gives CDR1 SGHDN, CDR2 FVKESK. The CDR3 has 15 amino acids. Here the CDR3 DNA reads TGTGCCAGCAGCCAAGATATAACAGGGTGGGATGGCTACACCTTC. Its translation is CASSQDITGWDGYTF.

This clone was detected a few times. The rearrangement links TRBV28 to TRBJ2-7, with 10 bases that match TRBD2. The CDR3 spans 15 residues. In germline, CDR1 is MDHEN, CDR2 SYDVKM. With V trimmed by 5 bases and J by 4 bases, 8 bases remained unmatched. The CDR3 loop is CASSGQLAGRYEQYF. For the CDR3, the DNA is TGTGCCAGCAGTGGCCAACTAGCGGGAAGGTACGAGCAGTACTTC.

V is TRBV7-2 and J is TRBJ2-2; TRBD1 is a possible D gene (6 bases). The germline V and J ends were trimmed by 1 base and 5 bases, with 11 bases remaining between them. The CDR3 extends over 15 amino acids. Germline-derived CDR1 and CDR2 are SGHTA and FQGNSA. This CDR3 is CASSLGAGATGELFF. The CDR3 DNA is TGTGCCAGCAGCTTAGGTGCAGGGGCAACCGGGGAGCTGTTTTTT.

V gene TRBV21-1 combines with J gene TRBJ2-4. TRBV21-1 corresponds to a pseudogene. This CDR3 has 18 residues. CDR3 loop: CASSKGRRRILAKNIQYF. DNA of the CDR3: TGTGCCAGCAGCAAAGGTCGTAGGCGTATTTTAGCCAAAAACATTCAGTACTTC.

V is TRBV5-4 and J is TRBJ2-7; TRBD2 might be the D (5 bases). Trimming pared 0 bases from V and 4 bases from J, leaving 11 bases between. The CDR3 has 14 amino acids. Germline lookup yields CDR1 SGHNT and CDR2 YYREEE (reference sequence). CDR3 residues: CASSLAGTGYEQYF. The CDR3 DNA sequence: TGTGCCAGCAGCTTGGCGGGAACGGGGTACGAGCAGTACTTC.

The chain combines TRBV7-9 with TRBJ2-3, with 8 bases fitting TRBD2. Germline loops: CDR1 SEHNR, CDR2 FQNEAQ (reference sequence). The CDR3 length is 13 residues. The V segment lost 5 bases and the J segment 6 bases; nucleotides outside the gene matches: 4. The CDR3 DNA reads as TGTGCCAGCAGCCCCGCTAGCGGGGATACGCAGTATTTT. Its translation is CASSPASGDTQYF.

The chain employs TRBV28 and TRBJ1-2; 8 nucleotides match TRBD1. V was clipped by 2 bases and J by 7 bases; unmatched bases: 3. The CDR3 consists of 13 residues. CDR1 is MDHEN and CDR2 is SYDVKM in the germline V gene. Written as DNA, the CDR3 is TGTGCCAGCAGTTTAACGACAGGGGTTGGCTACACCTTC. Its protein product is CASSLTTGVGYTF.